Reported below is one T cell receptor beta chain. Per germline, CDR1 KGHSH and CDR2 LQKENI. V shed 8 bases, J shed 2 bases, and the junction held 6 bases outside the gene matches. The CDR3 contains 13 residues. One Seattle source followed patients from active infection through their disease course. The data belong to a study of blood T cell repertoires in COVID-19. In the study overall: Acute and convalescent COVID-19 samples came from the United States, Italy and Spain. Sample material is recorded as cDNA or gDNA derived from T cells, B-cell-depleted T cells, or PBMCs.

Per the authors' pipeline: For nucleated cells, counts were estimated from reference gene primer amplification. Here immunoSEQ multiplex PCR was the method, and the copy in TCRdb shows in-frame clones only, minus some. That table gives V, J and clone size, and the DNA gave D and trimming. The table lists some 300,000 clones, almost 90% of them singletons. The receptor comes from a woman aged 40 to 50 with COVID-19, enrolled during active disease. The material sequenced was peripheral blood. This chain links TRBV18 with TRBJ2-7, with 7 bases fitting TRBD1. DNA for the CDR3: TGTGCCAGCACTGGACAGGCGGCCTACGAGCAGTACTTC. It yields the protein CASTGQAAYEQYF.